The sequence of this TCR beta chain was determined in a study of blood T cell repertoires in COVID-19. Study overall: Some COVID-19 samples were acute and others convalescent; all came from the United States, Italy and Spain. T cells, B-cell-depleted T cells, or PBMCs provided the cDNA or gDNA that served as material.

Authors' analysis steps: By means of reference gene primer amplification, nucleated cell counts were estimated. Sequencing used immunoSEQ multiplex PCR; TCRdb keeps in-frame clones, though not all of them. That table supplies the V and J calls and clone size; D and trimming were determined from the DNA. Of a few hundred thousand clones listed, about 89% are singletons. This CDR3 is built from 20 residues. Per the germline V gene, CDR1 is SGHRS and CDR2 is YFSETQ. Trimming left V 0 bases short and J 4 bases short, with 29 bases between. The clonotype originates from a man aged 40-50 years who had recovered from COVID-19. V usage is TRBV5-1 and J usage is TRBJ2-7, with D tentatively TRBD2 (9 bases). Sequencing was performed on peripheral blood. The CDR3: CASSLGQGAPASGMFYEQYF. In DNA, the CDR3 is TGCGCCAGCAGCTTGGGGCAGGGGGCACCGGCTAGCGGGATGTTTTACGAGCAGTACTTC.